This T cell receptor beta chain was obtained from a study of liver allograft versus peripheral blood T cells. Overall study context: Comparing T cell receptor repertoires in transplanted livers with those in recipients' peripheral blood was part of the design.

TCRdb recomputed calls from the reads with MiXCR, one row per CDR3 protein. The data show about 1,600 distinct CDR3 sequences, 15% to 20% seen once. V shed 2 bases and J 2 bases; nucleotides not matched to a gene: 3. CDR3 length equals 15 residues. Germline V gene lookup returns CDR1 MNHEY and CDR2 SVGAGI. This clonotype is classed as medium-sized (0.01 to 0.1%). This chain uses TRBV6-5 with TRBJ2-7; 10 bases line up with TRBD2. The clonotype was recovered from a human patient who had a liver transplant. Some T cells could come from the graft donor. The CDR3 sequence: CASSYGLAGAYEQYF. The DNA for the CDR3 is TGTGCCAGCAGTTACGGTCTAGCGGGGGCCTACGAGCAGTACTTC.